The text below deals with one T cell receptor beta chain. Germline lookup yields CDR1 GTSNPN and CDR2 SVGIG (reference sequence). The CDR3 is made up of 17 amino acids. With 0 bases removed from V and 1 base from J, the gap between germline ends came to 18 bases. Under the authors' procedure: Estimation of nucleated cell counts relied on the amplification of reference gene primers. This table comes from immunoSEQ multiplex PCR, and its TCRdb copy is limited to in-frame clones, with some not included. V, J and clone size derive from that table, while D and trimming were established from the DNA sequence. The repertoire consists of about 370,000 clones, with over 75% occurring once and the leading ten covering around 1%. These data belong to a study of blood T cell repertoires in COVID-19. Study-level information: Acute and convalescent COVID-19 specimens originated in the United States, Italy and Spain.

The sample consisted of PBMCs or T cells enriched from blood (not recorded which). The clonotype originates from a man aged 18 to 29 who had recovered from COVID-19. The chain links TRBV30 to TRBJ1-1; the D gene is possibly TRBD1 (5 bases). DNA for the CDR3: TGTGCCTGGAGTGTACTCGGCAGGGCGGCACAGAACACTGAAGCTTTCTTT. It yields the protein CAWSVLGRAAQNTEAFF.